This is a list of T cell receptor beta chains from one sample in a study of shared clonotypes between healthy human individuals. The table came from immunoSEQ multiplex PCR; TCRdb's copy has only in-frame clones and leaves some out. The sample includes over a million clones, 75% to 80% of them seen just once. The sample comprised memory CD4+ T cells from PBMCs. The receptors originated from a man younger than 35 in good health. Some clones in this sample may be carry-over from other donors' samples. Each CDR3 is given with its conserved first and last residue. The D gene is left open where the match is weak. Clone size is shown for a subset of rows, as once, few, many or a class of expanded clone.

CDR3 DNA: TGCGCCAGCAGCCCCGACGGGGGCGTTGGCTACACCTTC; CDR3 protein: CASSPDGGVGYTF; J gene: TRBJ1-2; clone size: .; V gene: TRBV5-1; D gene: .
CDR3 DNA: TGTGCCAGCAGCTTAAGGGGACAGGGGGACGAGCAGTACTTC; CDR3 protein: CASSLRGQGDEQYF; J gene: TRBJ2-7; clone size: .; V gene: TRBV7-3; D gene: TRBD1
CDR3 DNA: TGTGCCAGCAGACCCGGGACAGGGTTGCAAGGCTACACCTTC; CDR3 protein: CASRPGTGLQGYTF; J gene: TRBJ1-2; clone size: .; V gene: TRBV6-5; D gene: TRBD1
CDR3 DNA: TGCAGCTCTAGGACACTGGTGAACACTGAAGCTTTCTTT; CDR3 protein: CSSRTLVNTEAFF; J gene: TRBJ1-1; clone size: .; V gene: TRBV29-1; D gene: .
CDR3 DNA: TGTGCCAGCCGGGGTTTAGATACGCAGTATTTT; CDR3 protein: CASRGLDTQYF; J gene: TRBJ2-3; clone size: .; V gene: TRBV18; D gene: .
CDR3 DNA: TGTGCCAGCTCACGAAAAAAGGACGGCAACTCTGGAAACACCATATATTTT; CDR3 protein: CASSRKKDGNSGNTIYF; J gene: TRBJ1-3; clone size: .; V gene: TRBV18; D gene: .
CDR3 DNA: TGTGCCAGCAGCTTAGGGTCCCTTTCGGGGAACACTGAAGCTTTCTTT; CDR3 protein: CASSLGSLSGNTEAFF; J gene: TRBJ1-1; clone size: .; V gene: TRBV5-6; D gene: .
CDR3 DNA: TGCGCCAGCAGCTTGGCACAGCTGACAAATAATGAAAAACTGTTTTTT; CDR3 protein: CASSLAQLTNNEKLFF; J gene: TRBJ1-4; clone size: many; V gene: TRBV5-1; D gene: .
CDR3 DNA: TGTGCCAGCAGTACAGGGGGCAGAGGCTACACCTTC; CDR3 protein: CASSTGGRGYTF; J gene: TRBJ1-2; clone size: once; V gene: TRBV28; D gene: TRBD1
CDR3 DNA: TGCGCCAGCAGCTTAGGGACTAGCGGTGACAATGAGCAGTTCTTC; CDR3 protein: CASSLGTSGDNEQFF; J gene: TRBJ2-1; clone size: .; V gene: TRBV5-1; D gene: TRBD2
CDR3 DNA: TGTGCCAGTAGTATACGGGCAGGGGACTCGGGGGAGCTGTTTTTT; CDR3 protein: CASSIRAGDSGELFF; J gene: TRBJ2-2; clone size: .; V gene: TRBV19; D gene: .
CDR3 DNA: TGTGCCAGCAGTTTAATGGGACTAGCGGCCGGGGAGCTGTTTTTT; CDR3 protein: CASSLMGLAAGELFF; J gene: TRBJ2-2; clone size: few; V gene: TRBV27; D gene: TRBD2
CDR3 DNA: TGTGCCACCAGCAGAGGGGGAGGGAGTAACTCCTACGAGCAGTACTTC; CDR3 protein: CATSRGGGSNSYEQYF; J gene: TRBJ2-7; clone size: .; V gene: TRBV15; D gene: TRBD2
CDR3 DNA: TGCGCCACCAGGCTATCGGGGGACAACTACAATGAGCAGTTCTTC; CDR3 protein: CATRLSGDNYNEQFF; J gene: TRBJ2-1; clone size: .; V gene: TRBV5-1; D gene: .
CDR3 DNA: TGTGCCAGCAGCTCGTCCGGGACAGGGGACCCGACGCTCGGGGAGCTGTTTTTT; CDR3 protein: CASSSSGTGDPTLGELFF; J gene: TRBJ2-2; clone size: .; V gene: TRBV5-6; D gene: TRBD1
CDR3 DNA: TGTGCCAGCAGCCCCGGGACAGGCAAATATGGCTACACCTTC; CDR3 protein: CASSPGTGKYGYTF; J gene: TRBJ1-2; clone size: .; V gene: TRBV28; D gene: TRBD1
CDR3 DNA: TGTGCCAGCAGTCAGACAGGGGCCTCCTACAATGAGCAGTTCTTC; CDR3 protein: CASSQTGASYNEQFF; J gene: TRBJ2-1; clone size: .; V gene: TRBV27; D gene: TRBD1
CDR3 DNA: TGTGCCAGCAGTGTTTCTGGGGCCAACGTCCTGACTTTC; CDR3 protein: CASSVSGANVLTF; J gene: TRBJ2-6; clone size: .; V gene: TRBV2; D gene: .
CDR3 DNA: TGTGCCAGCAGTGGAGGCCAGGGTCCCTACAATGAGCAGTTCTTC; CDR3 protein: CASSGGQGPYNEQFF; J gene: TRBJ2-1; clone size: .; V gene: TRBV2; D gene: .
CDR3 DNA: TGTGCCAGCAGCCCGCTAGCGGGAGGCTACAATGAGCAGTTCTTC; CDR3 protein: CASSPLAGGYNEQFF; J gene: TRBJ2-1; clone size: .; V gene: TRBV14; D gene: TRBD2
CDR3 DNA: TGTGCCAGCAGTTCGAGGGTTGGGGGGCCGAGGGGGCTCAACAATGAGCAGTTCTTC; CDR3 protein: CASSSRVGGPRGLNNEQFF; J gene: TRBJ2-1; clone size: .; V gene: TRBV28; D gene: .
CDR3 DNA: TGTGCCAGCAGGACCGAGCGGTTCCAAGAGACCCAGTACTTC; CDR3 protein: CASRTERFQETQYF; J gene: TRBJ2-5; clone size: .; V gene: TRBV28; D gene: .
CDR3 DNA: TGTGCCAGCGCAGGTACTGGGCCCCAGCATTTT; CDR3 protein: CASAGTGPQHF; J gene: TRBJ1-5; clone size: few; V gene: TRBV2; D gene: .
CDR3 DNA: TGTGCCAGCATTTCCCTAGGGGGGACACACTCCTCCTACAATGAGCAGTTCTTC; CDR3 protein: CASISLGGTHSSYNEQFF; J gene: TRBJ2-1; clone size: .; V gene: TRBV28; D gene: .
CDR3 DNA: TGTGCCAGCTCCCCACTCCCCAGCCCCGGGCAGCCCCAGCATTTT; CDR3 protein: CASSPLPSPGQPQHF; J gene: TRBJ1-5; clone size: .; V gene: TRBV18; D gene: .
CDR3 DNA: TGTGCCAGTAGTATAGGTCGACTAGCGTCACAGTATTTT; CDR3 protein: CASSIGRLASQYF; J gene: TRBJ2-3; clone size: .; V gene: TRBV19; D gene: TRBD2
CDR3 DNA: TGTGCCAGCAGCTTGGATGTCTCGAAGGCTTTCTTT; CDR3 protein: CASSLDVSKAFF; J gene: TRBJ1-1; clone size: .; V gene: TRBV5-4; D gene: .
CDR3 DNA: TGTGCCAGCAGAAAAACAGGGGACCTCTCTGGAAACACCATATATTTT; CDR3 protein: CASRKTGDLSGNTIYF; J gene: TRBJ1-3; clone size: .; V gene: TRBV28; D gene: TRBD1
CDR3 DNA: TGTGCCAGCAGCTCTTTCCGGGCCAACGTCCTGACTTTC; CDR3 protein: CASSSFRANVLTF; J gene: TRBJ2-6; clone size: .; V gene: TRBV5-6; D gene: .
CDR3 DNA: TGTGCCTGGAGTGTGGGGCTTAGTTGGGAGCAGTACTTC; CDR3 protein: CAWSVGLSWEQYF; J gene: TRBJ2-7; clone size: many; V gene: TRBV30; D gene: .
CDR3 DNA: TGTGCCAGCAGTCTTAGGGGACAGCCCACCGGGGAGCTGTTTTTT; CDR3 protein: CASSLRGQPTGELFF; J gene: TRBJ2-2; clone size: once; V gene: TRBV7-3; D gene: TRBD1
CDR3 DNA: TGCGCCACCAGACAGGGGGCCGATGGCTACACCTTC; CDR3 protein: CATRQGADGYTF; J gene: TRBJ1-2; clone size: few; V gene: TRBV10-1; D gene: TRBD1
CDR3 DNA: TGTGCCAGCAGGAGGGACAGGGGCACCGGGGAGCTGTTTTTT; CDR3 protein: CASRRDRGTGELFF; J gene: TRBJ2-2; clone size: .; V gene: TRBV5-4; D gene: TRBD1
CDR3 DNA: TGTGCCAGCAGCTCTCTAGCGGGAGGCTACAATGAGCAGTTCTTC; CDR3 protein: CASSSLAGGYNEQFF; J gene: TRBJ2-1; clone size: .; V gene: TRBV7-2; D gene: TRBD2
CDR3 DNA: TGTGCCAGTAGTCGACAGGGGGTCACTGAAGCTTTCTTT; CDR3 protein: CASSRQGVTEAFF; J gene: TRBJ1-1; clone size: once; V gene: TRBV19; D gene: TRBD1
CDR3 DNA: TGCGCCAGCAGCCAAGATCCCCCACCGGGAGTCTCCTACAATGAGCAGTTCTTC; CDR3 protein: CASSQDPPPGVSYNEQFF; J gene: TRBJ2-1; clone size: .; V gene: TRBV4-1; D gene: .
CDR3 DNA: TGTGCCAGCAGCTTAGTTAGCAATCAGCCCCAGCATTTT; CDR3 protein: CASSLVSNQPQHF; J gene: TRBJ1-5; clone size: .; V gene: TRBV7-8; D gene: .
CDR3 DNA: TGTGCCAGCAGACCACCCTCCGGGTCCTACGAGCAGCACTTC; CDR3 protein: CASRPPSGSYEQHF; J gene: TRBJ2-7; clone size: .; V gene: TRBV7-2; D gene: .
CDR3 DNA: TGTGCCAGCAGTGTTCGGCAGGGGGCTTCTGGGGCCAACGTCCTGACTTTC; CDR3 protein: CASSVRQGASGANVLTF; J gene: TRBJ2-6; clone size: .; V gene: TRBV6-1; D gene: TRBD1
CDR3 DNA: TGTGCCAGCAGCTTAGATGGTTTCGACTACACCTTC; CDR3 protein: CASSLDGFDYTF; J gene: TRBJ1-2; clone size: .; V gene: TRBV7-2; D gene: .